This T cell receptor (beta chain) is from a study of blood T cell repertoires in COVID-19 (dated by TCRdb to 2019 to 2021). With respect to the entire study: Samples from collaborators originated in the United States, Italy and Spain and spanned both the acute and convalescent phases of COVID-19. Subjects who had been exposed to COVID-19, were actively infected with it, or had recovered from it provided the deeply sampled blood TCRbeta repertoires that made up the dataset. The material from the prospective study consisted of cDNA or gDNA derived from T cells, B-cell-depleted T cells, or PBMCs. Samples came from the ongoing ImmuneRACE study (first 160 participants) plus 1,254 subjects from 6 global collaborators. Sample metadata almost always included a de-identified subject ID, COVID-19 status, age in years and sex. The repertoires were released in a freely available public database meant as a resource for research on the immune response to SARS-CoV-2. Where available, HLA class I and class II types were taken from metadata supplied by the sample provider and were not determined by assay-based typing.

On this clone itself: Its target antigen remains unknown. Base quality data are lacking; no much larger clone is found one base away.

TCRbeta CDR3 regions were amplified from genomic DNA by means of the immunoSEQ Assay, a bias-controlled multiplex PCR. The paper's data handling went like this. Nucleated cell counts per sample were estimated from amplification of reference gene primers within the assay. To quantify the absolute abundance of each unique TCRbeta CDR3 rearrangement, sequence reads were collapsed and filtered. For each sample, productive Simpson clonality was calculated as the square root of Simpson's diversity index over productive rearrangements. The table was pulled from immuneACCESS by TCRdb, which kept in-frame rearrangements only. Such tables lose some clones; where checked, under half of the loss comes from unresolved V genes, and the rest has no known cause. V, J and clone size reflect that table, while D and trimming were determined from the DNA. The sample records under 95,000 clones, 79% of which are singletons. More than 20% of the sample is taken by the ten largest.

CDR1 and CDR2 (LNHDA, SQIVND) derive from the germline V gene (reference sequence). CDR3 length: 17 amino acids, cysteine to phenylalanine. The entry retains the CDR3 DNA only, 51 bases that are in frame from base 1. V is trimmed back by 2 bases and J by 0 bases, and the junction contains 8 bases that no gene match accounts for. Whole blood was collected in K2EDTA tubes by collaborating institutions according to the institutions' own protocols. For TCRbeta analysis, collaborator samples were shipped as frozen whole blood, as isolated PBMCs, or as DNA extracted from either sample type. Overall study results and their limits: The amount of clinical and demographic metadata varied by source and participant and was provided uncurated.

Sequenced sample: peripheral blood. The V and J genes are TRBV19 and TRBJ1-1, and 8 junctional nucleotides match TRBD1. The clonotype was recovered from a man between 60 and 75 years old with active or convalescent COVID-19. The CDR3: CASSILTGAHLNTEAFF. The DNA sequence reads TGTGCCAGTAGTATACTGACAGGGGCCCACCTGAACACTGAAGCTTTCTTT.